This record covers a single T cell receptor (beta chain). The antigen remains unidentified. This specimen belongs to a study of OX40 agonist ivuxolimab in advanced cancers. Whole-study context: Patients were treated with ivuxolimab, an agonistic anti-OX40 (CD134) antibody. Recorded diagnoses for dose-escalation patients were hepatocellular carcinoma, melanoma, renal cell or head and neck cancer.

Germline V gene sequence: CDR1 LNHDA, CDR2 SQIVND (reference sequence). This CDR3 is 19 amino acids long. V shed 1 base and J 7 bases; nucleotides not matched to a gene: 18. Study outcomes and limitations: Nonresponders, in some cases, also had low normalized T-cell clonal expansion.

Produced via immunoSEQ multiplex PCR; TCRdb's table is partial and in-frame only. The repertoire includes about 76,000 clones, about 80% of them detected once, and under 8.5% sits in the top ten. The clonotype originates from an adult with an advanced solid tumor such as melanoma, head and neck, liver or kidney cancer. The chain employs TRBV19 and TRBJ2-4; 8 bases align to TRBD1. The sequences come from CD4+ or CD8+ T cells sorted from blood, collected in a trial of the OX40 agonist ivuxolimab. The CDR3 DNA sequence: TGTGCCAGTAGTATAGGCGGCGGGCCAGGGGGCTTACAACGGAACATTCAGTACTTC. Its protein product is CASSIGGGPGGLQRNIQYF.